The 4 T cell receptor beta chains given below trace back to one sample, sequenced in a study of shared clonotypes between healthy human individuals. Libraries were prepared by immunoSEQ multiplex PCR; TCRdb keeps only in-frame clonotypes and omits some of them. The profile shows 2 million to 3 million clones, over 85% of them singletons. What was sequenced was naive CD4+ T cells from PBMCs. Subset indicated: CD45RA+ positively selected. Every receptor here comes from a young man in good health. Some clones in this sample may be carry-over from other donors' samples.

The chain uses TRBV4-3 and TRBJ1-4; D not certain. The CDR3 sequence is 18 residues long. Germline CDR1 is LGHNA and CDR2 is YSLEER. The V end lost 6 bases, the J end lost 0 bases, and 20 bases lay between the germline ends. The CDR3 spells CASSDQSPAATTNEKLFF. The CDR3, as DNA: TGCGCCAGCAGTGACCAGAGCCCGGCCGCCACAACTAATGAAAAACTGTTTTTT.

The V call is TRBV4-1, the J call TRBJ2-1, with D unresolved. This CDR3 has 16 residues. The V gene's germline CDR1 is MGHRA and CDR2 YSYEKL. With 1 base removed from V and 1 base from J, the gap between germline ends came to 11 bases. Here the CDR3 reads CASSQASARSYNEQFF. In DNA form, the CDR3 reads TGCGCCAGCAGCCAAGCGTCGGCGCGATCCTACAATGAGCAGTTCTTC.

V is TRBV5-4 and J is TRBJ2-7, with 9 bases lining up with TRBD2. CDR1 is SGHNT, CDR2 YYREEE, per germline (reference sequence). The CDR3 has 15 amino acids. V was clipped by 5 bases and J by 2 bases; unmatched bases: 8. CDR3 residues: CASSYRAGGAYEQYF. The CDR3 region has the DNA TGTGCCAGCAGTTATCGAGCGGGAGGAGCCTACGAGCAGTACTTC.

J is TRBJ1-1 and V is TRBV7-9; D gene ambiguous. V was shortened by 5 bases and J by 4 bases, with 11 bases between the two germline ends. The CDR3 spans 13 residues. CDR1 and CDR2 from the germline V gene are SEHNR and FQNEAQ (reference sequence). The DNA of the CDR3 is TGTGCCAGCAGCCCGGGAGGGTTCACTGAAGCTTTCTTT. Protein: CASSPGGFTEAFF.